Reported below is one T cell receptor (beta chain). Its antigen is currently unknown. The PCR had 60 Vbeta and 13 Jbeta primers. The assay was immunoSEQ multiplex PCR, and TCRdb's table has in-frame clones only and misses some. The sample yields 98,000 or so clones, roughly three quarters seen once. These data originate in a study of cytomegalovirus exposure and HLA in healthy donors. Findings and caveats of the study: Three CMV-associated chains proved CMV antigen-specific in vitro. It was approximately 160 TCR beta chains that were listed as cytomegalovirus-associated. A previous analysis found most TCR beta V segments productive roughly 87% or roughly 30% of the time. TCR beta V- and J-gene trimming, according to a later analysis, was linked to a missense DCLRE1C variant.

V lost 0 bases to trimming and J lost 4 bases; unmatched junction nucleotides: 2. Germline V lookup: CDR1 SGHVS, CDR2 FQNEAQ. The CDR3 spans 14 residues. This TCR was sampled from a female donor in good health and CMV-seronegative. What was sequenced was PBMCs. This chain joins TRBV7-8 and TRBJ2-5, with 7 positions matching TRBD1. The CDR3 DNA follows: TGTGCCAGCAGCTTAGCCCACAGGGGAGAGACCCAGTACTTC. Translation gives CASSLAHRGETQYF.